The 8 T cell receptor beta chains presented below share a single source sample, sequenced in a study of post-analysis software for immune sequencing data. Overall study findings and caveats: Among roughly five TRBV segments more frequent in patients than controls were TRBV5-6, TRBV5-1 and TRBV20-1.

TCR beta cDNA libraries had unique molecular identifiers. One entry per CDR3 protein, called by TCRdb with MiXCR from the PCR reads. The data hold 350,000 to 500,000 distinct CDR3 sequences, with 35% to 45% observed a single time. Their antigens are not known. Sequencing input: blood. The receptors stem from a girl aged 2-10 years with multiple sclerosis.

The chain recombines TRBV6-6 with TRBJ2-3; 12 nucleotides line up with TRBD1. The CDR3 sequence is 17 residues long. Germline values: CDR1 MNHNY, CDR2 SVGAGI (reference sequence). The V and J ends lost 0 bases and 5 bases, in that order; junction bases with no gene match: 6. DNA of the CDR3: TGTGCCAGCAGTTACTCTCGGGGACAGGGGGCGAGAGATACGCAGTATTTT. This codes for CASSYSRGQGARDTQYF.

The chain couples TRBV5-1 to TRBJ1-4; the D is unclear. V lost 0 bases and J 0 bases, leaving 12 bases between the germline ends. Per the germline V gene, CDR1 is SGHRS and CDR2 is YFSETQ. CDR3 length: 17 amino acids. The CDR3 loop is CASSLGVSFTTNEKLFF. The CDR3 coding sequence is TGCGCCAGCAGCTTGGGAGTCAGTTTCACAACTAATGAAAAACTGTTTTTT.

This clonotype has only a few counts. The chain has TRBV5-1 and TRBJ2-4; weak D call: TRBD2 (6 bases). This CDR3 is 15 amino acids long. V lost 4 bases and J 13 bases, leaving 24 bases between the germline ends. Germline V CDR1 and CDR2: SGHRS, YFSETQ. The CDR3 loop is CASSPVFPGRTEQYF. The DNA of the CDR3 is TGCGCCAGCAGCCCCGTCTTCCCGGGGAGGACGGAGCAGTACTTC. The full variable domain, in which reference TRBV5-1 and TRBJ2-4 provide the parts outside the CDR3, is KAGVTQTPRYLIKTRGQQVTLSCSPISGHRSVSWYQQTPGQGLQFLFEYFSETQRNKGNFPGRFSGRQFSNSRSEMNVSTLELGDSALYLCASSPVFPGRTEQYFGAGTRLSVL.

This clonotype was seen at least ten times. The chain has TRBV11-1 and TRBJ2-5; 7 bases line up with TRBD1. The CDR3 runs 14 residues. The germline CDR1 and CDR2 sequences are SGHAT and FQDESV (reference sequence). With V trimmed by 6 bases and J by 1 base, 5 bases remained unmatched. The CDR3 region has the DNA TGTGCCAGCAGGGAAGGGACAGTCCAAGAGACCCAGTACTTC. As protein: CASREGTVQETQYF.

This chain connects TRBV9 to TRBJ1-1; perhaps TRBD1 as D (5 bases). Germline V CDR1 and CDR2: SGDLS, YYNGEE. CDR3 length: 14 amino acids. V dropped 4 bases and J dropped 11 bases, with 21 bases sitting between them. CDR3 sequence reads: CASSPPGGGNGAFF. The CDR3 DNA reads as TGTGCCAGCAGCCCACCTGGGGGGGGAAATGGGGCTTTCTTT.

This clonotype has just a few counts. J is TRBJ2-1 and V is TRBV12-3 or TRBV12-4; the match to TRBD1 covers 7 bases. This CDR3 region has 14 residues. V gave up 2 bases and J gave up 5 bases; unmatched junction bases: 3. CDR3 in amino acids: CASSLSTGNNEQFF. In DNA, the CDR3 is TGTGCCAGCAGTTTATCGACAGGGAACAATGAGCAGTTCTTC.

The rearrangement joins TRBV7-2 to TRBJ1-1; no clear D gene. This CDR3 region has 14 residues. The V and J ends lost 1 base and 5 bases respectively, with 11 bases between them. From germline, CDR1 is SGHTA and CDR2 FQGNSA. CDR3 in DNA: TGTGCCAGCAGCTTAGGACAAATATGGACTGAAGCTTTCTTT. As protein: CASSLGQIWTEAFF.

This chain uses TRBV3-1 with TRBJ2-6; 7 bases are a match to TRBD2. This CDR3 comprises 16 residues. Germline V gene data show CDR1 as LGHDT and CDR2 as YNNKEL (reference sequence). The V and J ends lost 1 base and 0 bases, in that order; junction bases with no gene match: 0. The CDR3: CASSQGGGSGANVLTF. The CDR3 DNA reads TGTGCCAGCAGCCAAGGCGGGGGCTCTGGGGCCAACGTCCTGACTTTC.